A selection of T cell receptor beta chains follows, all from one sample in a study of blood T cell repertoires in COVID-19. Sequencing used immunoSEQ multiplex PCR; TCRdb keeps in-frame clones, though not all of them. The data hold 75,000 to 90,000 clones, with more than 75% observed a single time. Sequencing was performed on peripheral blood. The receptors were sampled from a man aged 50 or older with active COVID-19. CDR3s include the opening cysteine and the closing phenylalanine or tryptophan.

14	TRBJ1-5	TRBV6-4	CASPRRQPPRPQHF
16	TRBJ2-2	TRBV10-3	CAISETLNSNTGELFF
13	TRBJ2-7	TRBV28	CASRRDREYEQYF
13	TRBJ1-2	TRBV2	CASGGTGTYGYTF
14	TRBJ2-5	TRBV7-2	CASSLMTGQETQYF
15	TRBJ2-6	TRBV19	CASTGGPSGANVLTF
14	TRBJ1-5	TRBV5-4	CASSLQDSNQPQHF
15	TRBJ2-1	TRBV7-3	CASSPRLHSYNEQFF
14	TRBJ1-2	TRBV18	CASSPTQNGDGYTF
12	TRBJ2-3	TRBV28	CASTGGTDTQYF
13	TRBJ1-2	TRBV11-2	CASSEGQNYGYTF
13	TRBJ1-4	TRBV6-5	CASARTANEKLFF
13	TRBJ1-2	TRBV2	CASGGSEVGGYTF
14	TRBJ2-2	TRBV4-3	CASSQVRRTGELFF
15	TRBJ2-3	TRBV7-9	CASSLGLVMTDTQYF
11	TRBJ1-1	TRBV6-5	CASSYKGVAFF